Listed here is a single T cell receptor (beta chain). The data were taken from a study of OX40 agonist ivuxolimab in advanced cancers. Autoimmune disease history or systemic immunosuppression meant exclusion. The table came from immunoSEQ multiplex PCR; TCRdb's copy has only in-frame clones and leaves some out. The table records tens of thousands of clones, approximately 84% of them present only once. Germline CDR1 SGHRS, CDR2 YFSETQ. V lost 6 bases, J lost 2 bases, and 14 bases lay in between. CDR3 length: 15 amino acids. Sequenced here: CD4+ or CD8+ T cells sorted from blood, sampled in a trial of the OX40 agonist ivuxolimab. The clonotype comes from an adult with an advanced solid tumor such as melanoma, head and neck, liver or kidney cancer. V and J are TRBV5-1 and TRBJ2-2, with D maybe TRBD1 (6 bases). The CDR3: CASNSKGVNTGELFF. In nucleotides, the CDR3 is TGCGCCAGCAACTCTAAGGGGGTAAACACCGGGGAGCTGTTTTTT.